This T cell receptor beta chain was recovered during a study of PD-1 blockade in classical Hodgkin lymphoma (dated by TCRdb to 2019 to 2021). Study-level background: The study used TCR beta sequencing and CyTOF to define a peripheral blood immune signature of response to PD-1 blockade in classical Hodgkin lymphoma. Paper-wide results and their limitations: Baseline TCR diversity was reported to be lower in newly diagnosed patients than in healthy donors, and even lower in relapsed/refractory patients. Only a single clinical trial cohort was studied, and what caused the repertoire differences, possibly disease activity or prior therapy, remained undefined.

Genomic DNA was extracted with the Qiagen DNeasy kit from unsorted PBMCs and from negatively selected CD4+ and CD8+ fractions. TCR beta CDR3 regions were amplified by immunoSEQ multiplex PCR using primers annealing to V and J segments. Amplification bias was minimized using a synthetic immune receptor repertoire, and residual bias was removed computationally after sequencing. On the study's bioinformatics: Custom Python scripts were used to quantify repertoire diversity as the Shannon entropy index. Unsorted, CD4+ and CD8+ repertoires were examined separately, except in combined analyses, for which CD4+ and CD8+ sequences were merged in silico. TCRdb took over this immuneACCESS table, retaining in-frame rearrangements with V and J assigned. Such tables are incomplete; in checked studies, under half of the missing clones stem from an unresolved V gene, and the remainder is unexplained. The D gene and trimming were derived from the DNA, and the V and J assignments and clone size from that table. For this sample the table gives 17,000 or so clones, of which around 90% were detected only once. 6.9% of the sample rests with the top ten.

This clone appeared a single time. Its target antigen remains unknown. No base-level quality is on record; no much larger clone is a single base apart. The CDR3 goes from the cysteine to the phenylalanine over 16 residues. Solely the CDR3 DNA is kept, with 48 bases framed from the first base. Relative to germline, V is 0 bases shorter and J is 4 bases shorter, with 16 bases between their ends. CDR1 GTSNPN and CDR2 SVGIG are derived from the germline V gene (reference sequence). Explained via the paper, the time point label denotes: newly diagnosed, previously untreated cHL patient sample. As a comparison group for the relapsed/refractory trial patients, PBMCs were sequenced from patients with newly diagnosed, previously untreated classical Hodgkin lymphoma. After peripheral blood was drawn into 8 mL Vacutainer Cell Preparation Tubes, PBMCs were isolated by centrifugation and then cryopreserved.

The rearranged chain carries TRBV30 and TRBJ1-5, with the D gene call left open. This receptor was taken from a human donor with classical Hodgkin lymphoma. The sequenced material came from peripheral blood mononuclear cells (PBMCs). The CDR3 in this case is CAWSVRRSRLNQPQHF. The sequenced DNA is TGTGCCTGGAGTGTACGGCGGTCTCGACTAAATCAGCCCCAGCATTTT.